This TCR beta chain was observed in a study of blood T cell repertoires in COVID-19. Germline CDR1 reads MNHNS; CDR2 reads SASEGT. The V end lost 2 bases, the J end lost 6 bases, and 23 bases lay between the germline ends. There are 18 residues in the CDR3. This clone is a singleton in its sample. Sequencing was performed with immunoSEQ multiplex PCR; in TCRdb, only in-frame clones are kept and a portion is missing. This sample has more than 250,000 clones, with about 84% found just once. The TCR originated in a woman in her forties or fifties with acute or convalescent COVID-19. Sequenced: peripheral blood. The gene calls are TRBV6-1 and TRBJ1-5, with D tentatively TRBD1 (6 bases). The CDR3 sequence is CASSETLFGRGSTQPQHF. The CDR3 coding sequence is TGTGCCAGCAGTGAAACCTTATTTGGGAGGGGGAGTACTCAGCCCCAGCATTTT.